The next 18 T cell receptor beta chains were all read from a single sample in a study of identifying expanded T cells in peripheral blood. Assay used: immunoSEQ multiplex PCR; TCRdb lists only in-frame clones, some missing. This table has 83,000 or so clones, about nine tenths appearing once. The sequencing input was blood. These receptors originate from a person aged 18 to 70 in good health.

CDR3 bases: TGTGCCAGCAGTTTGGACGGGGCGGGGGGAAACACCATATATTTT. As protein: CASSLDGAGGNTIYF. This rearrangement joins TRBV28 to TRBJ1-3, with a tentative D call TRBD1 (5 bases). The CDR3 sequence is 15 residues long. Looked up from germline, CDR1 is MDHEN and CDR2 is SYDVKM. V was clipped by 3 bases and J by 4 bases, with 13 bases between them.

V usage is TRBV7-2 and J usage is TRBJ1-2; tentative D call: TRBD1 (5 bases). The V end lost 0 bases, the J end lost 7 bases, and 12 bases lay between the germline ends. The CDR3 spans 14 residues. Per germline, CDR1 SGHTA and CDR2 FQGNSA. In nucleotides, the CDR3 is TGTGCCAGCAGCTTAGCGTGGGGCGCGGTTGGCTACACCTTC. Protein: CASSLAWGAVGYTF. Variable domain in full (rest from reference TRBV7-2 and TRBJ1-2): GAGVSQSPSNKVTEKGKDVELRCDPISGHTALYWYRQSLGQGLEFLIYFQGNSAPDKSGLPSDRFSAERTGGSVSTLTIQRTQQEDSAVYLCASSLAWGAVGYTFGSGTRLTVV.

The chain employs TRBV28 and TRBJ1-4; 7 positions match TRBD1. The ends lost 6 bases at V and 3 bases at J; junction bases unmatched: 7. The CDR3 runs 15 residues. Germline V gives CDR1 MDHEN, CDR2 SYDVKM. This CDR3 reads CASSSGTVSNEKLFF. The CDR3 DNA follows: TGTGCCAGCAGCTCCGGGACAGTTTCTAATGAAAAACTGTTTTTT. The entire variable domain, with the rest obtained from reference TRBV28 and TRBJ1-4, is as follows: DVKVTQSSRYLVKRTGEKVFLECVQDMDHENMFWYRQDPGLGLRLIYFSYDVKMKEKGDIPEGYSVSREKKERFSLILESASTNQTSMYLCASSSGTVSNEKLFFGSGTQLSVL.

V is TRBV4-2 and J is TRBJ1-4; D is perhaps TRBD1 (6 bases). Germline lookup yields CDR1 LGHNA and CDR2 YNFKEQ. The ends were cut back, 0 bases at V and 7 bases at J, with 15 bases in the middle. The length of the CDR3 is 16 residues. CDR3 in DNA: TGTGCCAGCAGCCAAGATAAGGGGGGGGCACTTGAAAAACTGTTTTTT. Translating it yields CASSQDKGGALEKLFF.

Worth noting for this clone: The same CDR3 can be traced to other DNA sequences in this sample. The chain carries TRBV6-4 and TRBJ2-1; 14 nucleotides line up with TRBD2. The V gene's germline CDR1 is MRHNA and CDR2 SNTAGT. V shed 3 bases and J 7 bases; nucleotides not matched to a gene: 2. The CDR3 covers 15 residues. CDR3: CASSEGTSGSNEQFF. DNA for the CDR3: TGTGCCAGCAGTGAGGGGACTAGCGGGAGTAATGAGCAGTTCTTC.

The rearrangement uses TRBV6-6 and TRBJ1-2; D might be TRBD1 (5 bases). Trimming removed 6 bases at V and 6 bases at J, with 14 bases between. This CDR3 is 13 amino acids long. CDR1 is MNHNY, CDR2 SVGAGI, per germline (reference sequence). CDR3 protein: CASSHNLGDGYTF. The CDR3 coding sequence is TGTGCCAGCAGCCACAATCTAGGGGATGGCTACACCTTC.

V is TRBV28 and J is TRBJ2-5; D perhaps matches TRBD2 (5 bases). The germline V and J ends were trimmed by 8 bases and 0 bases, with 13 bases remaining between them. Germline V gives CDR1 MDHEN, CDR2 SYDVKM. The CDR3 contains 14 residues. For the CDR3, the DNA is TGTGCCAGCCGGGGAGCCCTGTACCAAGAGACCCAGTACTTC. Protein: CASRGALYQETQYF. Using reference TRBV28 and TRBJ2-5 for the parts outside the CDR3, the full variable domain is DVKVTQSSRYLVKRTGEKVFLECVQDMDHENMFWYRQDPGLGLRLIYFSYDVKMKEKGDIPEGYSVSREKKERFSLILESASTNQTSMYLCASRGALYQETQYFGPGTRLLVL.

J is TRBJ2-3 and V is TRBV13; TRBD2 might be the D (8 bases). Germline lookup yields CDR1 PRHDT and CDR2 FYEKMQ (reference sequence). CDR3 size: 16 residues. The V gene lost 5 bases and the J gene lost 2 bases, with 17 bases spanning the gap. CDR3 DNA sequence: TGTGCCAGCAGCGAGCGGGAGAAGGGGGCCACAGATACGCAGTATTTT. It specifies CASSEREKGATDTQYF.

The rearrangement uses TRBV7-9 and TRBJ2-1; 10 bases map to TRBD1. Germline V lookup: CDR1 SEHNR, CDR2 FQNEAQ (reference sequence). This CDR3 spans 13 amino acids. Trimming took 6 bases from V and 6 from J; bases not matched to a gene: 2. In DNA, the CDR3 is TGTGCCAGCAGTTGGACAGGGGGCAATGAGCAGTTCTTC. Translating it yields CASSWTGGNEQFF.

The rearrangement links TRBV6-4 to TRBJ2-2; 8 nucleotides agree with TRBD2. V gave up 5 bases and J gave up 8 bases; unmatched junction bases: 10. This CDR3 spans 15 amino acids. Per germline, CDR1 MRHNA and CDR2 SNTAGT. The CDR3 bases are TGTGCCAGCAGTTCTGAAGGACTAGCATCTGGGGAGCTGTTTTTT. Amino acids: CASSSEGLASGELFF.

This clone appeared once. The chain couples TRBV27 to TRBJ1-1; no clear D. Germline lookup yields CDR1 MNHEY and CDR2 SMNVEV (reference sequence). Trimming cost V 2 bases and J 4 bases, with 5 bases left between them. The CDR3 loop spans 12 amino acids. The CDR3 coding sequence is TGTGCCAGCAGTTTACCGGGCACTGAAGCTTTCTTT. This gives the protein CASSLPGTEAFF.

V gene TRBV6-5 combines with J gene TRBJ2-4, with D tentatively TRBD2 (6 bases). The CDR3 runs to 15 residues. CDR1 MNHEY and CDR2 SVGAGI come from the germline V gene. The V end was cut by 0 bases, the J end by 8 bases, with 14 bases between. This CDR3 is CASSYSMGVADIQYF. CDR3 DNA sequence: TGTGCCAGCAGTTACTCAATGGGGGTAGCGGACATTCAGTACTTC.

V is TRBV19 and J is TRBJ1-5; the D gene is possibly TRBD1 (6 bases). Germline V gene data show CDR1 as LNHDA and CDR2 as SQIVND (reference sequence). V was clipped by 3 bases and J by 8 bases, with 11 bases between them. The CDR3 length is 13 residues. The CDR3 DNA sequence: TGTGCCAGTAGTATGGGGGCTCCAGAGCCCCAGCATTTT. It is translated as CASSMGAPEPQHF.

The V gene is TRBV5-4, the J gene TRBJ2-2; D remains unclear. The CDR3 is 16 residues long. V lost 1 base and J lost 1, with 11 bases in between. Germline CDR1 is SGHNT and CDR2 is YYREEE (reference sequence). Here the CDR3 reads CASSLNPVMNTGELFF. As DNA, the CDR3 is TGTGCCAGCAGCTTGAACCCTGTTATGAACACCGGGGAGCTGTTTTTT.

Turning to this clone: The junction differs from germline at one of its ends, possibly a read error. The chain uses TRBV27 and TRBJ2-7; D is tentatively TRBD1 or TRBD2 (5 bases each). The CDR3 consists of 13 residues. The germline gives CDR1 MNHEY, CDR2 SMNVEV (reference sequence). The CDR3 sequence: CASSLSSPGRRNF. The CDR3 coding sequence is TGTGCCAGCAGTTTATCGTCCCCGGGACGCCGAAACTTC.

This clone was seen just once. The chain uses TRBV30 and TRBJ2-5; tentatively, D is TRBD2 (5 bases). Per germline, CDR1 GTSNPN and CDR2 SVGIG (reference sequence). Trimming took off 4 bases at V and 3 bases at J, with 12 bases between the two ends. The CDR3 runs 13 residues. CDR3 coding DNA: TGTGCCTGGACCGCGGGTGGGGAAGAGACCCAGTACTTC. It specifies CAWTAGGEETQYF.

The rearrangement links TRBV28 to TRBJ1-5; D not resolved. The V end was cut by 8 bases, the J end by 1 base, with 12 bases between. Germline V CDR1 and CDR2: MDHEN, SYDVKM. The CDR3 spans 14 residues. The CDR3 reads CASGRTESNQPQHF. The CDR3 bases are TGTGCCAGCGGGAGGACGGAAAGCAATCAGCCCCAGCATTTT.

This chain links TRBV11-2 with TRBJ2-7; no firm D call. CDR3 length: 14 amino acids. Between the trimmed V and J ends, which lost 0 bases and 2 bases, there was a span of 8 bases. Germline CDR1 reads SGHAT; CDR2 reads FQNNGV. CDR3 amino acids: CASSLDPGTYEQYF. In DNA, the CDR3 is TGTGCCAGCAGCTTAGATCCGGGTACCTACGAGCAGTACTTC.